This record covers a single T cell receptor (beta chain). The data belong to a study of blood T cell repertoires in COVID-19. Background on the study: COVID-19 samples, acute and convalescent, were from the United States, Italy and Spain. PBMCs, B-cell-depleted T cells, or T cells provided the cDNA or gDNA that made up the material.

Per the original methods: Amplifying reference gene primers gave estimates of nucleated cell counts. Profiled with immunoSEQ multiplex PCR; TCRdb holds only in-frame clones, not every one. Clonal size and the V and J genes are those of that table, whereas D and trimming came from the DNA. The table records some 240,000 clones, over 70% of them present only once. The trim removed 6 bases at V and 7 bases at J, leaving 5 bases unmatched. CDR3 length: 13 residues. Germline V lookup: CDR1 SQVTM, CDR2 ANQGSEA. Enrollment of patients from Seattle took place during active infection, with longitudinal follow-up.

What was sequenced was peripheral blood. This chain links TRBV29-1 with TRBJ1-4, with TRBD1 identical over 10 bases. This sequence was found in a woman in her seventies with COVID-19, enrolled during active disease. In nucleotides, the CDR3 is TGCAGCGTGAAGACAGGGGGCGGTGAAAAACTGTTTTTT. Protein product: CSVKTGGGEKLFF.